Presented here are 27 T cell receptor beta chains from one specimen sequenced in a study of blood T cell repertoires in COVID-19. Method: immunoSEQ multiplex PCR; TCRdb's copy keeps in-frame clones and lacks some. Among roughly 250,000 clones listed, around 83% were seen once. Sequencing input: peripheral blood. All receptors come from a woman between 45 and 65 years old with acute or convalescent COVID-19.

About this clone itself: Sequence at one end of the junction differs from germline and may be a read error. This chain connects TRBV5-4 to TRBJ2-3; the match to TRBD2 covers 15 bases. The CDR3 consists of 13 residues. Germline CDR1 and CDR2: SGHNT and YYREEE (reference sequence). In DNA form, the CDR3 reads TGTGCCAGCAGCGGTGGACTAGCGGGGGGGCTGCATTTT. Translated: CASSGGLAGGLHF.

This clone was detected a few times. J is TRBJ2-4 and V is TRBV9; a weak D match, TRBD1 (7 bases). Trimming pared 4 bases from V and 2 bases from J, leaving 10 bases between. The CDR3 extends over 14 amino acids. Germline V gene lookup returns CDR1 SGDLS and CDR2 YYNGEE. The CDR3 is CASSPGGSKNIQYF. As DNA, the CDR3 is TGTGCCAGCAGCCCAGGGGGGTCCAAAAACATTCAGTACTTC.

V gene TRBV9 combines with J gene TRBJ1-6; 7 bases fit TRBD1. The V segment lost 6 bases and the J segment 9 bases; nucleotides outside the gene matches: 9. The length of the CDR3 is 14 residues. Germline V gene data show CDR1 as SGDLS and CDR2 as YYNGEE. The CDR3 spells CASTPGQTRSPLHF. The CDR3 DNA reads TGTGCCAGCACCCCGGGACAGACACGTTCACCCCTCCACTTT.

The rearrangement uses TRBV6-1 and TRBJ1-6, with D maybe TRBD1 (5 bases). Germline V gene data show CDR1 as MNHNS and CDR2 as SASEGT. The V end lost 1 base, the J end lost 9 bases, and 16 bases lay between the germline ends. This CDR3 spans 16 amino acids. CDR3: CASSEGGRGVASPLHF. The CDR3 bases are TGTGCCAGCAGTGAAGGGGGTCGGGGGGTGGCTTCACCCCTCCACTTT.

The rearrangement joins TRBV7-9 to TRBJ2-5; 10 bases match TRBD2. V lost 4 bases and J lost 5; bases outside the gene matches: 7. CDR1 is SEHNR, CDR2 FQNEAQ, per germline (reference sequence). The CDR3 contains 15 residues. In DNA, the CDR3 is TGTGCCAGCAGCTACGAAGCGGGAGGGCCGGAGACCCAGTACTTC. This gives the protein CASSYEAGGPETQYF.

The CDR3 DNA is TGTGCCAGCAGCCGAACGGGGACAGCGAACACCGGGGAGCTGTTTTTT. It encodes CASSRTGTANTGELFF. The chain couples TRBV3-1 (or the pseudogene TRBV3-2) to TRBJ2-2, with 7 bases matching TRBD1. The germline gives CDR1 LGHDT, CDR2 YNNKEL (reference sequence). With 4 bases clipped from V and 0 bases from J, the junction kept 5 bases outside the gene matches. The CDR3 runs 16 residues.

The V call is TRBV28, the J call TRBJ2-2; 10 nucleotides agree with TRBD2. The CDR3 runs to 15 residues. Germline CDR1 MDHEN, CDR2 SYDVKM. V lost 4 bases, J lost 4 bases, and 3 bases stayed unmatched. CDR3 DNA sequence: TGTGCCAGCAGTTCCCGACTAGCGGGCACCGGGGAGCTGTTTTTT. Protein sequence: CASSSRLAGTGELFF.

The chain has TRBV12-3 or TRBV12-4 and TRBJ1-1; a possible D gene is TRBD1 (6 bases). Trimming shortened V by 10 bases and J by 6 bases, and 15 bases separated the two germline ends. The CDR3 contains 12 residues. The CDR3: CATHGGAPEAFF. The CDR3 DNA is TGTGCCACCCATGGGGGGGCCCCTGAAGCTTTCTTT.

This clone showed up just a few times. The chain joins TRBV30 to TRBJ2-1; 15 nucleotides line up with TRBD2. Germline values: CDR1 GTSNPN, CDR2 SVGIG (reference sequence). The CDR3 extends over 13 amino acids. V lost 5 bases and J lost 7; bases outside the gene matches: 0. The CDR3 bases are TGTGCCTGGGGACTAGCGGGGGGGAATGAGCAGTTCTTC. As protein: CAWGLAGGNEQFF.

This clone was detected a few times. This sequence joins TRBV7-2 and TRBJ1-2; no reliable D call. CDR1 is SGHTA and CDR2 is FQGNSA in the germline V gene. The CDR3 runs to 14 residues. Trimming took off 2 bases at V and 4 bases at J, with 11 bases between the two ends. CDR3 coding DNA: TGTGCCAGCAGCTTACCGCCGGAGGCCTATGGCTACACCTTC. Its translation: CASSLPPEAYGYTF.

The gene calls are TRBV10-1 and TRBJ2-7, with 8 bases aligning to TRBD1. The CDR3 extends over 16 amino acids. V shed 2 bases and J 2 bases; nucleotides not matched to a gene: 8. Germline lookup yields CDR1 WNHNN and CDR2 SYGVQD (reference sequence). The CDR3 DNA follows: TGCGCCAGCAGTGAGGTGGTCGGGACAGGAGCCTACGAGCAGTACTTC. It encodes CASSEVVGTGAYEQYF.

About this clone: This is likely a read error, given that the CDR3 carries no conserved phenylalanine or tryptophan at its end. The DNA is left out, because the CDR3 cannot be placed on it with certainty; the CDR3 is given as TCRdb lists it. This rearrangement joins TRBV5-6 to TRBJ2-4; the table gives TRBD1 as D, unverified against the DNA. Including both end residues, the CDR3 is 9 amino acids long. Germline lookup yields CDR1 SGHDT and CDR2 YYEEEE. The chain's CDR3 is CASTDKVSS.

This chain joins TRBV28 and TRBJ2-3, with 7 bases lining up with TRBD2. The ends lost 11 bases at V and 4 bases at J; junction bases unmatched: 15. CDR3 length: 15 residues. Germline V gives CDR1 MDHEN, CDR2 SYDVKM. The CDR3 here is CASTSPGGSADTQYF. In DNA, the CDR3 is TGTGCCTCTACCTCTCCGGGCGGGAGTGCAGATACGCAGTATTTT.

V usage is TRBV27 and J usage is TRBJ2-2; possibly TRBD2 for D (7 bases). The V end was cut by 10 bases, the J end by 6 bases, with 18 bases between. There are 14 residues in the CDR3. Germline V gives CDR1 MNHEY, CDR2 SMNVEV (reference sequence). The CDR3 here is CATGGGGPPGELFF. Written as DNA, the CDR3 is TGTGCCACCGGTGGCGGGGGCCCCCCCGGGGAGCTGTTTTTT.

The gene calls are TRBV7-3 and TRBJ1-1; D remains ambiguous. The CDR3 has 13 residues. Germline CDR1 is SGHTA and CDR2 is FQGTGA. Trimming left V 5 bases short and J 4 bases short, with 11 bases between. CDR3: CASSPAVSTEAFF. DNA for the CDR3: TGTGCCAGCAGCCCCGCGGTGAGCACTGAAGCTTTCTTT.

The chain uses TRBV9 and TRBJ2-1, with D hard to call. The germline V gene encodes CDR1 SGDLS and CDR2 YYNGEE. V gave up 0 bases and J gave up 0 bases, with 10 bases separating them. The CDR3 runs to 16 residues. For the CDR3, the DNA is TGTGCCAGCAGCGTAGAGGCTAGAGGCTCCTACAATGAGCAGTTCTTC. Protein sequence: CASSVEARGSYNEQFF.

This rearrangement joins TRBV5-6 to TRBJ2-2; 7 nucleotides match TRBD1. In germline, CDR1 is SGHDT, CDR2 YYEEEE. V lost 4 bases and J lost 7; bases outside the gene matches: 10. The CDR3 runs 15 residues. The CDR3 loop is CASSVWDRRFGELFF. The CDR3 DNA reads as TGTGCCAGCAGCGTTTGGGACAGAAGGTTCGGGGAGCTGTTTTTT.

V is TRBV2 and J is TRBJ2-1; unclear D gene. The CDR3 spans 12 residues. The V gene's germline CDR1 is SNHLY and CDR2 FYNNEI. Trimming removed 7 bases at V and 5 bases at J, with 9 bases between. The CDR3 region has the DNA TGTGCCAGCAAGCCTGGTCACAATGAGCAGTTCTTC. Translated, it gives CASKPGHNEQFF.

The chain has TRBV29-1 and TRBJ2-3, with 15 positions matching TRBD2. V was pared by 3 bases and J by 1 base, with 2 bases of the junction left unmatched. Germline V gene data show CDR1 as SQVTM and CDR2 as ANQGSEA. The CDR3 sequence is 16 residues long. The CDR3 nucleotides are TGCAGCGTTGAGGGACTAGCGGGAGGAGGCACAGATACGCAGTATTTT. It translates to CSVEGLAGGGTDTQYF.

The V call is TRBV2, the J call TRBJ1-5; no definite D call. In germline, CDR1 is SNHLY, CDR2 FYNNEI. This CDR3 has 13 amino acids. The V gene lost 4 bases and the J gene lost 7 bases, with 11 bases spanning the gap. The CDR3 DNA sequence: TGTGCCAGCAGTGGTGCGGGGATCCAGCCCCAGCATTTT. Amino acids: CASSGAGIQPQHF. Using reference TRBV2 and TRBJ1-5 for the parts outside the CDR3, the full variable domain is EPEVTQTPSHQVTQMGQEVILRCVPISNHLYFYWYRQILGQKVEFLVSFYNNEISEKSEIFDDQFSVERPDGSNFTLKIRSTKLEDSAMYFCASSGAGIQPQHFGDGTRLSIL.

The V and J genes are TRBV9 and TRBJ2-7; 7 positions match TRBD1. CDR3 length: 14 residues. The V and J ends lost 0 bases and 5 bases, in that order; junction bases with no gene match: 5. Germline V lookup: CDR1 SGDLS, CDR2 YYNGEE. This CDR3 reads CASSVEGARDEQYF. The CDR3 DNA is TGTGCCAGCAGCGTAGAGGGGGCGCGGGACGAGCAGTACTTC. The complete variable domain, with remaining parts taken from reference TRBV9 and TRBJ2-7, reads DSGVTQTPKHLITATGQRVTLRCSPRSGDLSVYWYQQSLDQGLQFLIQYYNGEERAKGNILERFSAQQFPDLHSELNLSSLELGDSALYFCASSVEGARDEQYFGPGTRLTVT.

This clone occurred a few times. The V and J genes are TRBV3-1 (or the pseudogene TRBV3-2) and TRBJ1-3; 8 bases are shared with TRBD1. CDR1 and CDR2 (germline): LGHDT, YNNKEL (reference sequence). Trimming removed 0 bases from V and 0 bases from J; junction bases left unmatched: 7. This CDR3 has 18 residues. The CDR3: CASSQDYPGQVSGNTIYF. CDR3 in DNA: TGTGCCAGCAGCCAAGACTATCCGGGACAGGTCTCTGGAAACACCATATATTTT.

About this clone: The identical CDR3 is also encoded by other nucleotide sequences in the sample. The rearrangement uses TRBV12-3 or TRBV12-4 and TRBJ1-5; a possible D gene is TRBD1 (5 bases). This CDR3 region has 13 residues. The V end lost 3 bases, the J end lost 7 bases, and 10 bases lay between the germline ends. CDR3 sequence: CASSFGGGQPQHF. The CDR3 bases are TGTGCCAGCAGTTTCGGGGGTGGCCAGCCCCAGCATTTT.

The V and J genes are TRBV25-1 and TRBJ1-3; TRBD1 matches at 11 bases. Germline V gene lookup returns CDR1 MGHDK and CDR2 SYGVNS. The CDR3 has 16 amino acids. V was clipped by 6 bases and J by 5 bases; unmatched bases: 9. The CDR3 spells CASSVDRGRKRNTIYF. The DNA of the CDR3 is TGTGCCAGCAGCGTGGACAGGGGGCGAAAAAGAAACACCATATATTTT.

The J gene is TRBJ2-2, the V gene TRBV6-2 or TRBV6-3; 9 bases line up with TRBD2. Germline trimming cut 4 bases from V and 7 bases from J; bases unmatched to any gene: 10. The CDR3 length is 16 residues. CDR1 is MNHEY, CDR2 SVGEGT, per germline. The CDR3 nucleotides are TGTGCCAGCAGTTTGTCGCGGGGGGGAGTTGACGGGGAGCTGTTTTTT. Translated: CASSLSRGGVDGELFF.

CDR3 region: CAISAGGTGVPEAFF. CDR3 bases: TGTGCCATCAGTGCAGGCGGGACAGGGGTCCCTGAAGCTTTCTTT. V usage is TRBV10-3 and J usage is TRBJ1-1; TRBD1 matches 10 bases. Germline V CDR1 and CDR2: ENHRY, SYGVKD. The CDR3 runs 15 residues. V trimming: 4 bases; J trimming: 6 bases; junction bases outside the gene matches: 8.

The chain links TRBV11-2 to TRBJ2-1; D ambiguous. Trimming took 4 bases from V and 6 from J, leaving 13 bases between them. Per germline, CDR1 SGHAT and CDR2 FQNNGV. This CDR3 has 14 residues. CDR3 DNA: TGTGCCAGCAGCTCCGTTGACTCGTCCAATGAGCAGTTCTTC. This gives the protein CASSSVDSSNEQFF.